This T cell receptor beta chain emerged from a study of cytomegalovirus exposure and HLA in healthy donors. Study information: There were 350 to 450 genotyped donors. Of these, about 86% fell in the genetic ancestry cluster associated with self-reported Caucasian donors.

The CDR3 is 13 residues long. Per the germline V gene, CDR1 is MNHEY and CDR2 is SVGAGI. Losses at the gene ends were 5 bases for V and 8 bases for J; bases not matched to a gene: 5. This PCR relied on a set of 60 Vbeta primers and 13 Jbeta primers. The assay was immunoSEQ multiplex PCR, and TCRdb's table has in-frame clones only and misses some. Altogether around 120,000 clones are present, 70% to 85% being singletons, with the ten largest covering roughly 1.2%. This clone appeared once. The sample was PBMCs. The chain carries TRBV6-5 and TRBJ1-2; 10 nucleotides agree with TRBD1. The TCR sequence derives from a boy aged 5-17 years in good health and CMV-seronegative. The CDR3 DNA follows: TGTGCCAGCAGTCGACAGGGGGCGGGCGGCTACACCTTC. Its protein is CASSRQGAGGYTF.